This TCR beta chain was recorded in a study of Ad26.COV2.S vaccination and SARS-CoV-2 variants. Across the study: In the COV1001 trial, the donor was in the Ad26.COV2.S arm. Findings and caveats of the study: Relative to placebo recipients, vaccine recipients exhibited elevated spike-specific TCR breadth.

Data came from immunoSEQ multiplex PCR; TCRdb stores just in-frame clones and leaves some out. Counted here are about 460,000 clones, roughly nine tenths occurring once; the ten biggest clones make up 1.5% to 2%. The treatment was: 19 received Ad26.COV2.S at low or high dose, single or two shots; roughly 5 received placebo; per-sample allocation not given. Material that was analyzed had been drawn on day 63 after the first vaccine or placebo injection. Note on this clone: Its antigen is undetermined.

V was pared by 4 bases and J by 1 base, with 4 bases of the junction left unmatched. CDR3 length: 17 residues. Per germline, CDR1 LNHDA and CDR2 SQIVND (reference sequence). The clonotype comes from a person aged 18-65 years who received the Ad26.COV2.S COVID-19 vaccine or a placebo. The source was peripheral blood, collected in a trial of Ad26.COV2.S vaccine versus placebo. This sequence joins TRBV19 and TRBJ2-2, with 12 positions matching TRBD2. The CDR3 spells CASSKWTSGKNTGELFF. Here the CDR3 DNA reads TGTGCCAGTAGTAAATGGACTAGCGGGAAGAACACCGGGGAGCTGTTTTTT. Together with reference TRBV19 and TRBJ2-2, the CDR3 gives the full variable domain: DGGITQSPKYLFRKEGQNVTLSCEQNLNHDAMYWYRQDPGQGLRLIYYSQIVNDFQKGDIAEGYSVSREKKESFPLTVTSAQKNPTAFYLCASSKWTSGKNTGELFFGEGSRLTVL.